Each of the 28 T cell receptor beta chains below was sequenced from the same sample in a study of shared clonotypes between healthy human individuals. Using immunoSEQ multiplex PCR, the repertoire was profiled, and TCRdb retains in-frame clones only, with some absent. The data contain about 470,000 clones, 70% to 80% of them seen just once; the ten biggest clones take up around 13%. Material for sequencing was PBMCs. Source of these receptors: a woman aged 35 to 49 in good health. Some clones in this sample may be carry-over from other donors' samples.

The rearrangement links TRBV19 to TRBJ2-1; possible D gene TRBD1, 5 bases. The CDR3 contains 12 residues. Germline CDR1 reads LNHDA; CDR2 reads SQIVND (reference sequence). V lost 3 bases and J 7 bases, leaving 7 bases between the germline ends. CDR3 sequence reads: CASSMGLNEQFF. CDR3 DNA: TGTGCCAGTAGTATGGGGCTAAATGAGCAGTTCTTC.

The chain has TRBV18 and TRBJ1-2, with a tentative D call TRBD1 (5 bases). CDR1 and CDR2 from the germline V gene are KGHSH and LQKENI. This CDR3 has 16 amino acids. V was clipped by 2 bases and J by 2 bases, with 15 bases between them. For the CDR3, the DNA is TGTGCCAGCTCACCAACGCAACAGGTTGAGAACTATGGCTACACCTTC. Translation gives CASSPTQQVENYGYTF.

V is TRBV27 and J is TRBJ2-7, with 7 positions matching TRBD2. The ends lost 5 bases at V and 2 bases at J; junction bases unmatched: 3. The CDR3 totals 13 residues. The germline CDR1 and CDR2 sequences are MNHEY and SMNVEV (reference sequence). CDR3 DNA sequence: TGTGCCAGCAGTCCGGGGGGTCCCTACGAGCAGTACTTC. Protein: CASSPGGPYEQYF.

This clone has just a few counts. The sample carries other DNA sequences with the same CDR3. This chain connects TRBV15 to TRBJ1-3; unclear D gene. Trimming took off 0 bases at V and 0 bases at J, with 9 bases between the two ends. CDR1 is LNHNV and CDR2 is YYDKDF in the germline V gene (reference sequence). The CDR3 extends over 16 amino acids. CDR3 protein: CATSRDRGSSGNTIYF. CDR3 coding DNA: TGTGCCACCAGCAGAGACCGGGGTAGCTCTGGAAACACCATATATTTT.

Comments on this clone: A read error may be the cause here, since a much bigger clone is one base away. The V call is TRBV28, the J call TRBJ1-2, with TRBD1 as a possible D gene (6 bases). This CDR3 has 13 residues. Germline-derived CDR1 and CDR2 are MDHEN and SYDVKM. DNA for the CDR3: TGTGCCAGCAACGAGGGGGGTTACTATGACTACACCTTC. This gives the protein CASNEGGYYDYTF.

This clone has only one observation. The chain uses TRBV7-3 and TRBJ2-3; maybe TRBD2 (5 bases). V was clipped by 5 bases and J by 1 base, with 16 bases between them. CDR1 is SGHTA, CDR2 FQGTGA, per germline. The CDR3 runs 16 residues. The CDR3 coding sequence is TGTGCCAGCAGCCCCGCCGAGGGTAGCGGCACAGATACGCAGTATTTT. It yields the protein CASSPAEGSGTDTQYF.

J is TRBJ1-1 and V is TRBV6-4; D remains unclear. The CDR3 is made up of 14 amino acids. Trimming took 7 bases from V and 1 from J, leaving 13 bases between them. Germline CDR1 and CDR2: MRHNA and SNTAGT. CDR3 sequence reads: CASKREAGNTEAFF. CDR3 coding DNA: TGTGCCAGCAAGAGAGAGGCGGGGAACACTGAAGCTTTCTTT.

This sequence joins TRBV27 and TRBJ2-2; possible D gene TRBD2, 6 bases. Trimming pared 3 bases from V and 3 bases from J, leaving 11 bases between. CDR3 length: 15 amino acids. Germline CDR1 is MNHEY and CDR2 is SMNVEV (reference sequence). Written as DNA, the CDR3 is TGTGCCAGCAGTTTCAACGGCGGGGACACCGGGGAGCTGTTTTTT. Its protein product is CASSFNGGDTGELFF.

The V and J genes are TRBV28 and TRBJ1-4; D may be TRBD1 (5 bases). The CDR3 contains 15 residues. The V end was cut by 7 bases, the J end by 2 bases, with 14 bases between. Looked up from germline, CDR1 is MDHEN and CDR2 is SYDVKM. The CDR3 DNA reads TGTGCCAGCACCCCCGCAGGGACCACTAATGAAAAACTGTTTTTT. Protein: CASTPAGTTNEKLFF.

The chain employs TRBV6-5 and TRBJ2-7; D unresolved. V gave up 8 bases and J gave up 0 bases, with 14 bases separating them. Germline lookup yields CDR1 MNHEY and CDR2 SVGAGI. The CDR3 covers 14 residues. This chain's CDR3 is CASLRTASSYEQYF. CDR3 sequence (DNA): TGTGCCAGCCTTAGGACCGCTAGCTCCTACGAGCAGTACTTC.

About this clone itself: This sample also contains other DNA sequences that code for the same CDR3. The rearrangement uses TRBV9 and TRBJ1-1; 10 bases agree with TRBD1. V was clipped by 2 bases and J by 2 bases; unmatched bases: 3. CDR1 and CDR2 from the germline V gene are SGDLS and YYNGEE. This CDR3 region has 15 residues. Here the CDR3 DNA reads TGTGCCAGCAGCGTGGGACAGGGGAGAAACACTGAAGCTTTCTTT. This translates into CASSVGQGRNTEAFF.

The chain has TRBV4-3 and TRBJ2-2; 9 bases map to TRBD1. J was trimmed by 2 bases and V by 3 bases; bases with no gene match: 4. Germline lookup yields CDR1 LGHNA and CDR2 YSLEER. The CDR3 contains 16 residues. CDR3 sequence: CASSQVTGGNTGELFF. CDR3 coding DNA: TGCGCCAGCAGCCAGGTGACAGGGGGTAACACCGGGGAGCTGTTTTTT.

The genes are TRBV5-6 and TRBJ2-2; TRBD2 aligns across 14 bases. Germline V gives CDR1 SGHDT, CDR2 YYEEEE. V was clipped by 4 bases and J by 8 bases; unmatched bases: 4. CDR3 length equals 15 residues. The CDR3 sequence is CASSPGTSGRGELFF. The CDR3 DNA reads TGTGCCAGCAGCCCCGGGACTAGCGGGAGAGGGGAGCTGTTTTTT.

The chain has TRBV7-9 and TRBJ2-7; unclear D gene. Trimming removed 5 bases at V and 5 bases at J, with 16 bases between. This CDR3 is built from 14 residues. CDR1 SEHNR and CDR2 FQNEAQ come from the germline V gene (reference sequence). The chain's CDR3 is CASSNGPHEHEQYF. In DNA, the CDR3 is TGTGCCAGCAGCAATGGTCCCCACGAACACGAGCAGTACTTC.

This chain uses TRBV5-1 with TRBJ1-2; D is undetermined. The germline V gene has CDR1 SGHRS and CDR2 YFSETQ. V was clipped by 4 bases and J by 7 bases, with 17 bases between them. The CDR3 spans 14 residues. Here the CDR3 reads CASSPGRHYLGYTF. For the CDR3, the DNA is TGCGCCAGCAGCCCAGGACGGCATTACCTTGGCTACACCTTC.

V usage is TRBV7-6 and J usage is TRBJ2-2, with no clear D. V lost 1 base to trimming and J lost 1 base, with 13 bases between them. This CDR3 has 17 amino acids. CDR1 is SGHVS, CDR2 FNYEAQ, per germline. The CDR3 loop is CASSLGLGPMNTGELFF. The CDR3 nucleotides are TGTGCCAGCAGCTTAGGGTTAGGGCCTATGAACACCGGGGAGCTGTTTTTT.

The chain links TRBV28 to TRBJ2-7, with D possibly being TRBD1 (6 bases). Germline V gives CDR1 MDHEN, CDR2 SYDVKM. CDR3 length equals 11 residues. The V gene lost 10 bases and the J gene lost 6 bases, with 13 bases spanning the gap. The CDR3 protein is CATLTGTEQYF. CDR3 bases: TGTGCCACCCTAACAGGGACCGAGCAGTACTTC.

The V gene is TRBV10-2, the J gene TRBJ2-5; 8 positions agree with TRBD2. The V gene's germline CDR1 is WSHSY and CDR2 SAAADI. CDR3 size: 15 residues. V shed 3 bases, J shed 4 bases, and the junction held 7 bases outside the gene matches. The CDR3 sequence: CASSDGRALGETQYF. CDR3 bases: TGCGCCAGCAGTGACGGGAGGGCCTTGGGAGAGACCCAGTACTTC.

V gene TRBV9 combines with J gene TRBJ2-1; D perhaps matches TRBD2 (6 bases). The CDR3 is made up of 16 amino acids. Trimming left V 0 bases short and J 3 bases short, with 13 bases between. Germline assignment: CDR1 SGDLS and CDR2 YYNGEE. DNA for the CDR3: TGTGCCAGCAGCGTAGCGGGAGTCCCCCGCTACAATGAGCAGTTCTTC. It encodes CASSVAGVPRYNEQFF.

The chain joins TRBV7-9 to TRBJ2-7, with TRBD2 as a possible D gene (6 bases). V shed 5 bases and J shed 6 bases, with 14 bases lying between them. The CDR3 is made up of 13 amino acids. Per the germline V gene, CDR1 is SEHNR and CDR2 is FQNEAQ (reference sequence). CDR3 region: CASSPTSFSEQYF. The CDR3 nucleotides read TGTGCCAGCAGCCCGACTAGTTTTTCCGAGCAGTACTTC.

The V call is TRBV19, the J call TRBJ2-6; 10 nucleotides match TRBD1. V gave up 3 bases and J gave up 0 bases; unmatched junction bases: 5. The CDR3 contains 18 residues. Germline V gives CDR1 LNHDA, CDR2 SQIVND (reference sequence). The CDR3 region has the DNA TGTGCCAGTAGTATGGGGACAGGGGACCACTCTGGGGCCAACGTCCTGACTTTC. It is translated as CASSMGTGDHSGANVLTF.

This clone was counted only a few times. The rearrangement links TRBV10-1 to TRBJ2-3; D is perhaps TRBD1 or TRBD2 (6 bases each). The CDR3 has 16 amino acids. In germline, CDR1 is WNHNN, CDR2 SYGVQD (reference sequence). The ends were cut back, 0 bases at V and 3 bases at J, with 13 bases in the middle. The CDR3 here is CASSESCGGGTDTQYF. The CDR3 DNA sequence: TGCGCCAGCAGTGAGTCCTGCGGAGGGGGAACAGATACGCAGTATTTT.

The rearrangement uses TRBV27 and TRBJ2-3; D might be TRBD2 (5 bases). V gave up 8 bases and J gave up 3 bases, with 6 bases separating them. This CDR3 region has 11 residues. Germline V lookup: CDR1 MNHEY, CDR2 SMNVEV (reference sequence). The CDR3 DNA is TGTGCCAGCGGGAGAACAGATACGCAGTATTTT. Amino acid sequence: CASGRTDTQYF.

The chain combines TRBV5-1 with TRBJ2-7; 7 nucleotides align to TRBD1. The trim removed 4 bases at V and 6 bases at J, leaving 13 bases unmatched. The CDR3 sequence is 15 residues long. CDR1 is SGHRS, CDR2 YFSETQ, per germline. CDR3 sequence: CASSPVQTGSGEQYF. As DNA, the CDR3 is TGCGCCAGCAGCCCTGTTCAGACAGGGAGCGGCGAGCAGTACTTC.

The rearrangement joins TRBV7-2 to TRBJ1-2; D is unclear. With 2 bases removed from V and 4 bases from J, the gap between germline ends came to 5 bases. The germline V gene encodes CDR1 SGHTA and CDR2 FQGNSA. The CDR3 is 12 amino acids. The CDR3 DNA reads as TGTGCCAGCAGCTTAAATGGCTATGGCTACACCTTC. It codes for CASSLNGYGYTF. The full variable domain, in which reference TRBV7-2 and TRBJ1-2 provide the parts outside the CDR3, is GAGVSQSPSNKVTEKGKDVELRCDPISGHTALYWYRQSLGQGLEFLIYFQGNSAPDKSGLPSDRFSAERTGGSVSTLTIQRTQQEDSAVYLCASSLNGYGYTFGSGTRLTVV.

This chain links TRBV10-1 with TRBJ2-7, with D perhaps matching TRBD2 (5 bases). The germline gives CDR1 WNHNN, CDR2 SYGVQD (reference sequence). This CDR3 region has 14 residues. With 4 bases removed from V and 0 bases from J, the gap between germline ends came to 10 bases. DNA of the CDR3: TGCGCCAGCAGTGTGGACTGGGACTCCTACGAGCAGTACTTC. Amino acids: CASSVDWDSYEQYF.

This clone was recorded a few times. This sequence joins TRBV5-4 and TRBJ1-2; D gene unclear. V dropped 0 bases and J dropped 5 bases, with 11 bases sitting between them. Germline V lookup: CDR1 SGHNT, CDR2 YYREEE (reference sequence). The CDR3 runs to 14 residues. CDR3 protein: CASSLGHPLYGYTF. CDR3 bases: TGTGCCAGCAGCTTGGGACATCCCCTTTATGGCTACACCTTC.

The CDR3 bases are TGTGCCAGCAGCGGACCTCGGGCTCGGAATGGCTACACCTTC. Its protein product is CASSGPRARNGYTF. The V and J genes are TRBV7-3 and TRBJ1-2; D not resolved. CDR3 length: 14 residues. The V and J ends lost 5 bases and 6 bases respectively, with 16 bases between them. Germline V gene sequence: CDR1 SGHTA, CDR2 FQGTGA.